This T cell receptor beta chain was observed in a study of CD4 T cells in relation to SARS-CoV-2 and coronaviruses. General study findings and limits: The cross-reactivity analysis covered only spike protein, not other viral proteins.

Only in-frame clones appear in the TCRdb table, and some are missing; sequencing was by immunoSEQ multiplex PCR. In the table there are some 45,000 clones, roughly four fifths of which are singletons. About this clone: Antigen: not known.

This CDR3 has 16 residues. Germline CDR1 reads KGHSH; CDR2 reads LQKENI. V was pared by 7 bases and J by 2 bases, with 19 bases between. Sorted naive or memory CD4+ cells met CEF peptides for 9 to 11 days. This chain uses TRBV18 with TRBJ2-3; TRBD2 is a possible D gene (6 bases). This receptor was identified in an adult with COVID-19. Source material: naive CD4+ T cells from PBMCs, cultured in vitro. Subset indicated: naive CD4+ T cells isolated by negative enrichment. The CDR3 spells CASYVGLNRHTDTQYF. The CDR3 DNA reads as TGTGCCAGCTACGTGGGACTCAACCGCCACACAGATACGCAGTATTTT. Combining the CDR3 with reference TRBV18 and TRBJ2-3 gives the whole variable domain NAGVMQNPRHLVRRRGQEARLRCSPMKGHSHVYWYRQLPEEGLKFMVYLQKENIIDESGMPKERFSAEFPKEGPSILRIQQVVRGDSAAYFCASYVGLNRHTDTQYFGPGTRLTVL.